In this sample, the clone carrying this TCR beta chain turned up once. The source of the sample is a study of blood T cell repertoires in COVID-19. Overall study context: The United States, Italy and Spain provided the acute and convalescent COVID-19 samples. PBMCs, B-cell-depleted T cells, or T cells were the source of the cDNA or gDNA that made up the material.

Study processing details: Reference gene primer amplification gave estimated nucleated cell counts. The protocol was immunoSEQ multiplex PCR, while the TCRdb copy is restricted to in-frame clones and leaves out a portion. V, J and clone size are those of that table, while D and trimming were read from the DNA. This sample has 190,000 or so clones, with about 83% found just once. Between the trimmed V and J ends, which lost 4 bases and 9 bases, there was a span of 16 bases. This CDR3 contains 14 residues. Germline-derived CDR1 and CDR2 are MNHEY and SVGAGI. Material: peripheral blood. The chain has TRBV6-5 and TRBJ2-1; D is possibly TRBD1 (5 bases). This sequence was found in a woman aged 18-29 years who had recovered from COVID-19. The DNA for the CDR3 is TGTGCCAGCAGTTCTTATGTTGAGCAGGGTGAGCAGTTCTTC. Its translation: CASSSYVEQGEQFF.